The 28 T cell receptor beta chains below come from one sample, sequenced in a study of T cells in Graves' hyperthyroidism and ophthalmopathy. Amplification targeted TCR beta CDR3 regions from RNA transcripts. The HTBI primer set served for first-round RT-PCR of the TCR CDR3. TCRdb re-analysed the multiplex PCR reads in MiXCR, keeping a single row per CDR3 protein. The sample carries over 700,000 distinct CDR3 sequences, about two fifths recorded once. The source material was blood. The receptor source for this set is a man younger than 30 with Graves' hyperthyroidism.

This clonotype was counted many times. The chain recombines TRBV29-1 with TRBJ1-2; 9 nucleotides line up with TRBD1. Trimming took 6 bases from V and 7 from J; bases not matched to a gene: 3. Germline CDR1 and CDR2: SQVTM and ANQGSEA. CDR3 length: 11 residues. The CDR3 DNA is TGCAGCGTGATGACAGGGGGTGGCTACACCTTC. Protein: CSVMTGGGYTF.

On this clonotype: This may stem from a read error, because a much larger clone lies one nucleotide away. The rearrangement uses TRBV5-1 and TRBJ1-4; TRBD1 matches at 9 bases. Germline assignment: CDR1 SGHRS and CDR2 YFSETQ. The CDR3 totals 14 residues. The CDR3 loop reads CAGSGQGLNEKLFF. CDR3 in DNA: TGCGCCGGCAGCGGACAGGGGCTTAATGAAAAACTGTTTTTT.

The chain joins TRBV10-3 to TRBJ2-1; D possibly corresponds to TRBD2 (5 bases). V was cut by 8 bases and J by 5 bases, with 10 bases left in between. Germline values: CDR1 ENHRY, CDR2 SYGVKD. This CDR3 has 12 residues. CDR3: CAIGGQDNEQFF. CDR3 DNA sequence: TGTGCCATCGGCGGGCAGGACAATGAGCAGTTCTTC.

At least ten counts were recorded for this clonotype. The chain combines TRBV7-9 with TRBJ2-7; D is ambiguous. The CDR3 has 11 amino acids. Trimming pared 4 bases from V and 4 bases from J, leaving 5 bases between. The germline CDR1 and CDR2 sequences are SEHNR and FQNEAQ (reference sequence). CDR3 nucleotide sequence: TGTGCCAGCAGCTCGGAGTACGAGCAGTACTTC. Its translation: CASSSEYEQYF.

This clonotype showed up just once. One base away lies a much larger clone, so this may be a sequencing read error. The CDR3 spells CSVERARGEQYF. The CDR3 DNA is TGCAGCGTTGAACGGGCCAGGGGGGAGCAGTACTTC. The chain links TRBV29-1 to TRBJ2-5, with D possibly matching TRBD1 (7 bases). This CDR3 is built from 12 residues. Germline loops: CDR1 SQVTM, CDR2 ANQGSEA. Between the trimmed V and J ends, which lost 2 bases and 11 bases, there was a span of 15 bases.

The chain employs TRBV11-2 and TRBJ2-6; perhaps TRBD2 as D (6 bases). Germline loops: CDR1 SGHAT, CDR2 FQNNGV. V lost 7 bases, J lost 0 bases, and 19 bases lay in between. This CDR3 is 18 amino acids long. The CDR3 DNA reads as TGTGCCAGCACTAGCCGCGGGACCCACGTCTCTGGGGCCAACGTCCTGACTTTC. This translates into CASTSRGTHVSGANVLTF.

This clonotype was seen many times. The J gene is TRBJ1-2, the V gene TRBV25-1; D is undetermined. CDR1 MGHDK and CDR2 SYGVNS come from the germline V gene. The CDR3 consists of 14 residues. Trimming removed 3 bases from V and 7 bases from J, with 15 bases in between. The CDR3 sequence: CASSDSMEVSGYTF. The CDR3 nucleotides read TGTGCCAGCAGTGATAGCATGGAAGTTTCTGGCTACACCTTC.

This clonotype was found once. A junction end diverges from the germline sequence, so it may reflect a read error. The chain joins TRBV20-1 to TRBJ2-5; TRBD2 aligns across 9 bases. The CDR3 has 15 residues. Germline CDR1 reads DFQATT; CDR2 reads SNEGSKA (reference sequence). The CDR3 spells CGARGTSGLRETQYF. Written as DNA, the CDR3 is TGCGGTGCTAGAGGCACTAGCGGGCTTAGAGAGACCCAGTACTTC.

This clonotype has a count of ten or more. The genes are TRBV15 and TRBJ2-5, with D possibly being TRBD2 (5 bases). Germline CDR1 LNHNV, CDR2 YYDKDF (reference sequence). There are 15 residues in the CDR3. V was trimmed by 3 bases and J by 2 bases, leaving 13 bases between them. CDR3 sequence reads: CATSRISGGQETQYF. CDR3 nucleotide sequence: TGTGCCACCAGCAGGATTTCGGGCGGGCAAGAGACCCAGTACTTC.

Details on this clonotype: With a much larger clone just one base away, this may be a read error. J is TRBJ2-2 and V is TRBV29-1; D is possibly TRBD1 (7 bases). V was cut by 4 bases and J by 7 bases, with 13 bases left in between. The CDR3 covers 13 residues. From germline, CDR1 is SQVTM and CDR2 ANQGSEA. The CDR3 sequence: CSVVRQGGGELFF. The CDR3 nucleotides are TGCAGCGTTGTAAGGCAGGGGGGCGGGGAGCTGTTTTTT.

This rearrangement joins TRBV7-9 to TRBJ1-1, with 12 nucleotides matching TRBD1. Germline lookup yields CDR1 SEHNR and CDR2 FQNEAQ (reference sequence). The CDR3 is 15 residues long. The trim removed 7 bases at V and 5 bases at J, leaving 8 bases unmatched. CDR3 coding DNA: TGTGCCAGCAACTCGGGACAGGGGGCGAGGACTGAAGCTTTCTTT. This sequence encodes CASNSGQGARTEAFF.

On this clonotype itself: A much larger clone differs from this one at a single base, so this may be a read error. This rearrangement joins TRBV7-9 to TRBJ1-6; TRBD1 matches 9 bases. The germline gives CDR1 SEHNR, CDR2 FQNEAQ (reference sequence). The CDR3 is made up of 16 amino acids. With 5 bases clipped from V and 7 bases from J, the junction kept 9 bases outside the gene matches. The CDR3 coding sequence is TGTGCCAGCAGCCTAGACCCACAGGGGGCGAATTCACCCCTCCACTTT. Translated, it gives CASSLDPQGANSPLHF.

The chain couples TRBV25-1 to TRBJ1-5; D remains ambiguous. The V gene's germline CDR1 is MGHDK and CDR2 SYGVNS. V lost 4 bases to trimming and J lost 5 bases, with 12 bases between them. The CDR3 has 14 residues. The CDR3: CASSARRPDQPQHF. The DNA of the CDR3 is TGTGCCAGCAGTGCTAGACGCCCAGATCAGCCCCAGCATTTT.

The V gene is TRBV20-1, the J gene TRBJ2-2; 9 bases align to TRBD2. Germline V CDR1 and CDR2: DFQATT, SNEGSKA (reference sequence). The CDR3 extends over 15 amino acids. The J segment lost 0 bases and the V segment lost 4 bases, leaving 3 bases of the junction unmatched. CDR3 in DNA: TGCAGTGCTATGGCTAGCGGGACGAACACCGGGGAGCTGTTTTTT. Amino acids: CSAMASGTNTGELFF.

This clonotype occurred a few times. V gene TRBV4-1 combines with J gene TRBJ2-5; D is undetermined. The CDR3 runs to 15 residues. Germline V gives CDR1 MGHRA, CDR2 YSYEKL. Trimming cost V 4 bases and J 3 bases, with 15 bases left between them. This chain's CDR3 is CASSRLGSTEETQYF. The CDR3, as DNA: TGCGCCAGCAGCCGGTTGGGATCGACCGAAGAGACCCAGTACTTC.

This chain joins TRBV12-3 or TRBV12-4 and TRBJ1-2, with D unresolved. CDR3 length: 12 residues. The V and J ends lost 1 base and 8 bases respectively, with 8 bases between them. In DNA, the CDR3 is TGTGCCAGCAGTTTAGGGGAGAGAGGCTACACCTTC. This translates into CASSLGERGYTF.

In this sample, this clonotype turned up many times. V is TRBV12-3 or TRBV12-4 and J is TRBJ1-1; no clear D gene. Trimming pared 3 bases from V and 1 base from J, leaving 9 bases between. The CDR3 has 14 residues. CDR3 nucleotides: TGTGCCAGCAGTTTCAGGCAAGCGAACACTGAAGCTTTCTTT. It codes for CASSFRQANTEAFF.

The chain has TRBV11-2 and TRBJ2-7; possibly TRBD1 for D (6 bases). The V gene's germline CDR1 is SGHAT and CDR2 FQNNGV. There are 16 residues in the CDR3. V lost 5 bases and J 2 bases, leaving 19 bases between the germline ends. CDR3 region: CASSQEGTAGAYEQYF. The CDR3 DNA reads as TGTGCCAGCAGCCAAGAAGGGACCGCAGGGGCCTACGAGCAGTACTTC. The full variable domain, completed using reference TRBV11-2 and TRBJ2-7, is EAGVAQSPRYKIIEKRQSVAFWCNPISGHATLYWYQQILGQGPKLLIQFQNNGVVDDSQLPKDRFSAERLKGVDSTLKIQPAKLEDSAVYLCASSQEGTAGAYEQYFGPGTRLTVT.

A note on this clonotype: The CDR3 end shows no conserved phenylalanine or tryptophan, and so a read error is likely. The chain employs TRBV9 and TRBJ2-7; weak D call: TRBD1 (5 bases). The CDR3 runs to 12 residues. Per the germline V gene, CDR1 is SGDLS and CDR2 is YYNGEE. V lost 3 bases to trimming and J lost 3 bases, with 7 bases between them. The CDR3 sequence is CASSADSYEQYL. In nucleotides, the CDR3 is TGTGCCAGCAGCGCTGACAGCTACGAGCAGTACCTC.

This clonotype was recorded many times. This sequence joins TRBV29-1 and TRBJ2-5, with a possible D match to TRBD2 (6 bases). Germline V gene lookup returns CDR1 SQVTM and CDR2 ANQGSEA. Trimming pared 7 bases from V and 4 bases from J, leaving 13 bases between. This CDR3 is built from 12 residues. For the CDR3, the DNA is TGCAGCGCCCGGGGGAGTGGAGAGACCCAGTACTTC. This gives the protein CSARGSGETQYF.

The chain is built from TRBV20-1 and TRBJ1-1; weak D call: TRBD1 (6 bases). Germline CDR1 is DFQATT and CDR2 is SNEGSKA (reference sequence). V lost 4 bases to trimming and J lost 2 bases, with 14 bases between them. The CDR3 spans 14 residues. The CDR3 reads CSAIEWDTNTEAFF. The CDR3 nucleotides are TGCAGTGCTATAGAGTGGGACACCAACACTGAAGCTTTCTTT.

This clonotype appeared many times. The rearrangement joins TRBV7-2 to TRBJ2-7, with 8 bases lining up with TRBD1. The germline CDR1 and CDR2 sequences are SGHTA and FQGNSA. J lost 5 bases, V lost 4 bases, and 7 bases had no gene match. CDR3 length equals 14 residues. CDR3: CASSSWEQGDEQYF. The CDR3 bases are TGTGCCAGCAGCTCCTGGGAACAGGGGGACGAGCAGTACTTC. Using reference TRBV7-2 and TRBJ2-7 for the parts outside the CDR3, the full variable domain is GAGVSQSPSNKVTEKGKDVELRCDPISGHTALYWYRQSLGQGLEFLIYFQGNSAPDKSGLPSDRFSAERTGGSVSTLTIQRTQQEDSAVYLCASSSWEQGDEQYFGPGTRLTVT.

The V gene is TRBV5-1, the J gene TRBJ2-2; D is undetermined. This CDR3 comprises 13 residues. Trimming left V 0 bases short and J 9 bases short, with 9 bases between. CDR1 is SGHRS, CDR2 YFSETQ, per germline. The chain's CDR3 is CASSLGGNRELFF. The CDR3 coding sequence is TGCGCCAGCAGCTTGGGGGGTAACCGGGAGCTGTTTTTT.

This clonotype has just a few counts. The chain employs TRBV2 and TRBJ2-5; D gene uncertain. Germline loops: CDR1 SNHLY, CDR2 FYNNEI. V was pared by 7 bases and J by 5 bases, with 11 bases between. This CDR3 region has 12 residues. CDR3 nucleotide sequence: TGTGCCAGCATAGTAAGCAGCGAGACCCAGTACTTC. Its translation: CASIVSSETQYF.

A few counts support this clonotype. V is TRBV4-1 and J is TRBJ2-5; D possibly corresponds to TRBD2 (6 bases). Between the trimmed V and J ends, which lost 3 bases and 2 bases, there was a span of 16 bases. CDR3 length equals 16 residues. Germline V gives CDR1 MGHRA, CDR2 YSYEKL. CDR3 nucleotides: TGCGCCAGCAGCCACGGTACCCGGGACTGGCAAGAGACCCAGTACTTC. Protein sequence: CASSHGTRDWQETQYF.

This chain links TRBV7-9 with TRBJ1-1; the match to TRBD1 covers 7 bases. The CDR3 spans 16 residues. Looked up from germline, CDR1 is SEHNR and CDR2 is FQNEAQ (reference sequence). The V gene end was trimmed by 6 bases and the J gene end by 0 bases; junction bases not matched to a gene: 10. CDR3 DNA sequence: TGTGCCAGCAGTTTACATTTCGACAGGGTGAACACTGAAGCTTTCTTT. This translates into CASSLHFDRVNTEAFF.

A few counts support this clonotype. This chain connects TRBV15 to TRBJ2-3; D is ambiguous. The CDR3 has 13 amino acids. The ends were cut back, 0 bases at V and 2 bases at J, with 3 bases in the middle. Germline-derived CDR1 and CDR2 are LNHNV and YYDKDF (reference sequence). CDR3 coding DNA: TGTGCCACCAGCAGAGAGAACACAGATACGCAGTATTTT. This codes for CATSRENTDTQYF.

In the case of this clonotype: This clone may be a read error of a much larger clone one base away. The final CDR3 position lacks the conserved phenylalanine or tryptophan, pointing to a likely read error. The chain recombines TRBV29-1 with TRBJ2-7; TRBD2 agrees at 11 bases. The V segment lost 6 bases and the J segment 5 bases; nucleotides outside the gene matches: 12. Germline CDR1 is SQVTM and CDR2 is ANQGSEA. The CDR3 extends over 15 amino acids. DNA of the CDR3: TGCAGCGTAGAGGGACGACTAGCGGGGAGGAACGAGCAGTACCTC. Protein sequence: CSVEGRLAGRNEQYL.